Following are 13 T cell receptor beta chains from one sample sequenced in a study of tumor and adjacent non-tumor tissue in lung cancer. The library came from three nested PCR rounds adapted from ARM-PCR protocols. TCRdb recomputed calls from the multiplex PCR reads with MiXCR, one row per CDR3 protein. This table holds 65,000 to 95,000 distinct CDR3 sequences, around 75% found once. No cell sorting was done before RNA was extracted from the tissue. The specimen sequenced was lung tumor tissue. Source of these receptors: a woman aged 45-60 years with non-small cell lung cancer.

In regard to this clonotype: At one boundary the junction diverges from the germline segment, which might be a read error. This chain links TRBV6-6 with TRBJ2-7; the D gene could be TRBD1 or TRBD2 (5 bases each). Germline V gene lookup returns CDR1 MNHNY and CDR2 SVGAGI (reference sequence). The CDR3 is 16 residues long. CDR3: CPSSSYRDHSSYEQYF. The DNA for the CDR3 is TGTCCCAGCAGCTCATACCGGGACCACAGCTCCTACGAGCAGTACTTC.

Worth noting for this clonotype: Possible read error: a much larger clone is one base away. This rearrangement joins TRBV30 to TRBJ1-5; 7 nucleotides align to TRBD1. The germline V gene has CDR1 GTSNPN and CDR2 SVGIG (reference sequence). The CDR3 is 17 residues long. V lost 2 bases and J lost 0; bases outside the gene matches: 10. CDR3 loop: CAWSRDSVDTSNQPQHF. For the CDR3, the DNA is TGTGCCTGGAGTCGGGACAGTGTGGACACTAGCAATCAGCCCCAGCATTTT. The whole variable domain, remainder taken from reference TRBV30 and TRBJ1-5, is SQTIHQWPATLVQPVGSPLSLECTVEGTSNPNLYWYRQAAGRGLQLLFYSVGIGQISSEVPQNLSASRPQDRQFILSSKKLLLSDSGFYLCAWSRDSVDTSNQPQHFGDGTRLSIL.

Note on this clonotype: At one end the junction does not follow the germline gene, possibly because of a read error. The V and J genes are TRBV6-1 and TRBJ1-4; D remains unclear. Germline assignment: CDR1 MNHNS and CDR2 SASEGT. The CDR3 runs to 15 residues. CDR3 sequence reads: CASSEETAPNEKLFF. The CDR3 DNA sequence: TGTGCTAGCAGTGAAGAGACCGCTCCTAATGAAAAACTGTTTTTT.

The rearrangement joins TRBV20-1 to TRBJ2-7; possibly TRBD1 for D (6 bases). The CDR3 sequence is 15 residues long. Germline V CDR1 and CDR2: DFQATT, SNEGSKA (reference sequence). Trimming removed 5 bases from V and 13 bases from J, with 30 bases in between. CDR3 in amino acids: CSAPRPGMGAYERYF. Here the CDR3 DNA reads TGCAGTGCTCCGAGACCGGGGATGGGGGCCTACGAGCGCTACTTC.

The J gene is TRBJ1-5, the V gene TRBV12-3 or TRBV12-4, with 8 bases identical to TRBD1. The CDR3 is 15 amino acids. The V gene end was trimmed by 6 bases and the J gene end by 3 bases; junction bases not matched to a gene: 7. The CDR3 coding sequence is TGTGCCAGCAGACATGACAGGGGTTCCAATCAGCCCCAGCATTTT. Its translation: CASRHDRGSNQPQHF.

As concerns this clonotype: One end of the junction is discordant with germline, which a read error may explain. The J gene is TRBJ1-4, the V gene TRBV5-6, with D perhaps TRBD1 (5 bases). Germline V CDR1 and CDR2: SGHDT, YYEEEE. The CDR3 consists of 14 residues. CDR3 sequence reads: CTSSLGGSSEKQFF. The CDR3 DNA sequence: TGCACCAGCAGCCTGGGGGGAAGCAGCGAAAAACAGTTTTTT.

Concerning this clonotype: The junction departs from the called germline gene at one end, perhaps through a read error. This sequence joins TRBV6-1 and TRBJ2-3, with D tentatively TRBD2 (5 bases). Germline loops: CDR1 MNHNS, CDR2 SASEGT. CDR3 length: 15 amino acids. The CDR3 loop is CANSESTPSTDSQYF. The CDR3 region has the DNA TGTGCCAACAGTGAGTCTACTCCTAGCACAGATAGCCAGTATTTT.

To note about this clonotype: Compared with germline, one end of the junction differs, possibly owing to a read error. V and J are TRBV29-1 and TRBJ2-1; 9 bases line up with TRBD2. This CDR3 region has 15 residues. The V gene's germline CDR1 is SQVTM and CDR2 ANQGSEA. The CDR3 bases are TGCAGCTTTGAAGCTTTCTTAGCGGGAGTGGATGAGCAGTTCTTC. It specifies CSFEAFLAGVDEQFF.

This clonotype was recorded only once. The chain couples TRBV29-1 to TRBJ1-2, with D perhaps matching TRBD1 (6 bases). The CDR3 totals 12 residues. V was trimmed by 8 bases and J by 3 bases, leaving 13 bases between them. Germline CDR1 reads SQVTM; CDR2 reads ANQGSEA. CDR3 sequence reads: CSILGGDYGYTF. CDR3 sequence (DNA): TGCAGCATCCTGGGGGGCGACTATGGCTACACCTTC. Using reference TRBV29-1 and TRBJ1-2 for the parts outside the CDR3, the full variable domain is SAVISQKPSRDICQRGTSLTIQCQVDSQVTMMFWYRQQPGQSLTLIATANQGSEATYESGFVIDKFPISRPNLTFSTLTVSNMSPEDSSIYLCSILGGDYGYTFGSGTRLTVV.

Comment on this clonotype: One end of the junction is discordant with germline, which a read error may explain. In DNA form, the CDR3 reads TGTGCCAACAGCTTACGATGGGATTATTCACCCATCCATTTT. Encoded protein: CANSLRWDYSPIHF. The chain has TRBV11-2 and TRBJ1-6, with no clear D. The length of the CDR3 is 14 residues. CDR1 and CDR2 (germline): SGHAT, FQNNGV.

Points on this clonotype: At one boundary the junction diverges from the germline segment, which might be a read error. This sequence joins TRBV28 and TRBJ2-1, with 8 bases that match TRBD1. The germline V gene has CDR1 MDHEN and CDR2 SYDVKM. The CDR3 has 17 residues. CDR3 protein: CATSLNRDRLSMPEQFF. The CDR3 DNA follows: TGTGCCACCAGTTTAAATAGGGACAGGCTTTCCATGCCTGAGCAGTTCTTT. Full variable domain (outside the CDR3, taken from reference TRBV28 and TRBJ2-1): DVKVTQSSRYLVKRTGEKVFLECVQDMDHENMFWYRQDPGLGLRLIYFSYDVKMKEKGDIPEGYSVSREKKERFSLILESASTNQTSMYLCATSLNRDRLSMPEQFFGPGTRLTVL.

The V call is TRBV6-1, the J call TRBJ2-1; 9 bases map to TRBD2. In germline, CDR1 is MNHNS, CDR2 SASEGT. V was clipped by 10 bases and J by 14 bases; unmatched bases: 18. The CDR3 extends over 14 amino acids. The CDR3 DNA reads as TGTGCCACGGGGGCTAGCGGGGCTCTTAATGAAGAGTTCTTC. The encoded protein is CATGASGALNEEFF.

About this clonotype: The junction shows a germline mismatch at one end, possibly a read error. This chain joins TRBV20-1 and TRBJ2-3; D possibly uses TRBD1 or TRBD2 (5 bases each). CDR3 length: 15 amino acids. CDR1 is DFQATT and CDR2 is SNEGSKA in the germline V gene (reference sequence). CDR3 sequence reads: CSVRDPTFSTDTQYF. For the CDR3, the DNA is TGTAGTGTCCGGGACCCAACCTTTAGTACAGATACGCAGTATTTT.